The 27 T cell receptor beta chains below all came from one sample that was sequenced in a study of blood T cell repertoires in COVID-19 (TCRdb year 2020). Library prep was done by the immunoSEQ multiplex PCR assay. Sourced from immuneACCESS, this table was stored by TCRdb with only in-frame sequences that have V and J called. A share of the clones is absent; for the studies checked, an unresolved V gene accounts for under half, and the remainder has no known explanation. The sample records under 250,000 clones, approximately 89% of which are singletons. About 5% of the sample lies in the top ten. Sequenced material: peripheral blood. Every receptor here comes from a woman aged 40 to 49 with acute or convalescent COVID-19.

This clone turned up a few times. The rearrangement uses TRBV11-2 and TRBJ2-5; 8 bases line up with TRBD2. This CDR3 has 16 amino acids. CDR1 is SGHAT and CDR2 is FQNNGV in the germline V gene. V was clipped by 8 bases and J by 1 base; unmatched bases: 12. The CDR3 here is CASHRGGRLGQETQYF. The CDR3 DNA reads TGTGCCAGCCACCGCGGGGGGAGATTAGGCCAAGAGACCCAGTACTTC.

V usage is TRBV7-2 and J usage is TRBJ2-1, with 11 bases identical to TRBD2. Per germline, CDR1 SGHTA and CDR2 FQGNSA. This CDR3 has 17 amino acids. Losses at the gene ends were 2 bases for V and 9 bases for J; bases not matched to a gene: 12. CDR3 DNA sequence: TGTGCCAGCAGCTTATCGGCTAGCGGGGGGCCCCAAAGTGAGCAGTTCTTC. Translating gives CASSLSASGGPQSEQFF. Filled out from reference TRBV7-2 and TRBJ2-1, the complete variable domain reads GAGVSQSPSNKVTEKGKDVELRCDPISGHTALYWYRQSLGQGLEFLIYFQGNSAPDKSGLPSDRFSAERTGGSVSTLTIQRTQQEDSAVYLCASSLSASGGPQSEQFFGPGTRLTVL.

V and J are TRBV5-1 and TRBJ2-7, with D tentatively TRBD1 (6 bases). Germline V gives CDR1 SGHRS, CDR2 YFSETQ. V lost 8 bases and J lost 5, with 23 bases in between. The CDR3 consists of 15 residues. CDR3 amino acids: CASTKGRGKTHEQYV. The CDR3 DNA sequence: TGCGCCAGTACCAAGGGTAGGGGGAAAACCCACGAGCAGTACGTC.

The CDR3 loop is CATSRDRGPLKTQYF. In DNA, the CDR3 is TGTGCCACCAGCAGAGATCGAGGGCCCCTCAAGACCCAGTACTTC. The genes are TRBV15 and TRBJ2-5, with a possible D match to TRBD2 (5 bases). The CDR3 is 15 residues long. Germline CDR1 reads LNHNV; CDR2 reads YYDKDF (reference sequence). V was clipped by 0 bases and J by 6 bases, with 14 bases between them.

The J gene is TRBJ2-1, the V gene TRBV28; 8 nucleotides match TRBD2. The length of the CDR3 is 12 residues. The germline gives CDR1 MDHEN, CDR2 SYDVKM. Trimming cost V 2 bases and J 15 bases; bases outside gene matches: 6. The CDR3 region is CASSLVSGGSFF. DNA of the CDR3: TGTGCCAGCAGTTTAGTCAGCGGGGGTTCGTTCTTC.

CDR3 DNA: TGTGCCTTGTCCTACTCCTATAATTCACCCCTCCACTTT. Its protein is CALSYSYNSPLHF. This chain connects TRBV30 to TRBJ1-6, with D unresolved. V shed 7 bases and J shed 0 bases, with 7 bases lying between them. Germline V CDR1 and CDR2: GTSNPN, SVGIG (reference sequence). The CDR3 length is 13 residues. Together with reference TRBV30 and TRBJ1-6, the CDR3 gives the full variable domain: SQTIHQWPATLVQPVGSPLSLECTVEGTSNPNLYWYRQAAGRGLQLLFYSVGIGQISSEVPQNLSASRPQDRQFILSSKKLLLSDSGFYLCALSYSYNSPLHFGNGTRLTVT.

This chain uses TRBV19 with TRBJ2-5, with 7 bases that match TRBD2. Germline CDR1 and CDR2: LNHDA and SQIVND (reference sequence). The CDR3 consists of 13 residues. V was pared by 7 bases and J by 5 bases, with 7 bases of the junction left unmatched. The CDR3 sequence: CASTRSGAETQYF. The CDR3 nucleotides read TGTGCCAGTACCCGCAGCGGGGCGGAGACCCAGTACTTC. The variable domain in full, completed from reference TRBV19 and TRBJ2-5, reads DGGITQSPKYLFRKEGQNVTLSCEQNLNHDAMYWYRQDPGQGLRLIYYSQIVNDFQKGDIAEGYSVSREKKESFPLTVTSAQKNPTAFYLCASTRSGAETQYFGPGTRLLVL.

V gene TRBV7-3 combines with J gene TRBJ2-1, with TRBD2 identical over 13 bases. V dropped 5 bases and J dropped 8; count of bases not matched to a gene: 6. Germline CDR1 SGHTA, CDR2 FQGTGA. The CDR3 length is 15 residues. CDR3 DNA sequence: TGTGCCAGCAGCCTCGGACTAGCGGGGGTGGATGAGCAGTTCTTC. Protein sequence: CASSLGLAGVDEQFF. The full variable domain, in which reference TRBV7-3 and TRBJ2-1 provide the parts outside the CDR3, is GAGVSQTPSNKVTEKGKYVELRCDPISGHTALYWYRQSLGQGPEFLIYFQGTGAADDSGLPNDRFFAVRPEGSVSTLKIQRTERGDSAVYLCASSLGLAGVDEQFFGPGTRLTVL.

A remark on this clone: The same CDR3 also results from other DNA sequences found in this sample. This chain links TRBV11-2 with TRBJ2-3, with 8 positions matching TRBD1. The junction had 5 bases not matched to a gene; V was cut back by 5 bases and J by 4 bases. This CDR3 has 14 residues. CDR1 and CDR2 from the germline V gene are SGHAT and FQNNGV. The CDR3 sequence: CASSGRTGPDTQYF. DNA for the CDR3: TGTGCCAGCAGCGGAAGGACAGGGCCAGATACGCAGTATTTT.

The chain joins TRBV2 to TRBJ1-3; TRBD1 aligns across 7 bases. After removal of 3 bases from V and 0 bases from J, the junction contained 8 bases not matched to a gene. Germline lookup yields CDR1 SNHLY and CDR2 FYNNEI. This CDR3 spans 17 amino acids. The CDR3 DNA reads TGTGCCAGCAGTGAGGTTCAGGGGGGCCTCTCTGGAAACACCATATATTTT. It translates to CASSEVQGGLSGNTIYF.

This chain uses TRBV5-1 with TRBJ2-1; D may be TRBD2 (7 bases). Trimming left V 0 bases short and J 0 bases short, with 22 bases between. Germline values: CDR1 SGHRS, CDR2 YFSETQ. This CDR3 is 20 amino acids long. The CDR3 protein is CASSLAGAGAGRSSYNEQFF. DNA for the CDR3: TGCGCCAGCAGCTTGGCCGGTGCAGGGGCCGGGAGGAGCTCCTACAATGAGCAGTTCTTC.

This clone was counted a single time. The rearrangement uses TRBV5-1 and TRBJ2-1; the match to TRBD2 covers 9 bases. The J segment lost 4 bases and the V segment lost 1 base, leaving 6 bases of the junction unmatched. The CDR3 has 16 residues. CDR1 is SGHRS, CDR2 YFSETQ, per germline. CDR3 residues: CASSLSVAGEYNEQFF. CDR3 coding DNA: TGCGCCAGCAGCTTGTCGGTAGCGGGGGAGTACAATGAGCAGTTCTTC.

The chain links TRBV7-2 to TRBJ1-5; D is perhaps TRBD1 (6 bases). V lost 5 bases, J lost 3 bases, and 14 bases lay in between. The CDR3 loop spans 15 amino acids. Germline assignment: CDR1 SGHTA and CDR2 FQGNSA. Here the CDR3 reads CASSLDSVNNQPQHF. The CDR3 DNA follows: TGTGCCAGCAGCCTGGACAGTGTTAACAATCAGCCCCAGCATTTT.

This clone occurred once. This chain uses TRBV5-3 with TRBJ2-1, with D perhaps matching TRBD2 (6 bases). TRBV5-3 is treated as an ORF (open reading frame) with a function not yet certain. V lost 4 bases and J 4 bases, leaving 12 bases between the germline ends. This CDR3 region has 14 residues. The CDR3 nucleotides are TGTGCCAGAAGCATCGGGACTCTATACAATGAGCAGTTCTTC. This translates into CARSIGTLYNEQFF.

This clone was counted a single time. The CDR3 spells CASMGTGLFNYGYTF. DNA of the CDR3: TGTGCCAGCATGGGGACAGGGCTCTTTAACTATGGCTACACCTTC. V is TRBV27 and J is TRBJ1-2, with 9 positions matching TRBD1. The J segment lost 1 base and the V segment lost 7 bases, leaving 7 bases of the junction unmatched. Germline CDR1 reads MNHEY; CDR2 reads SMNVEV (reference sequence). This CDR3 region has 15 residues.

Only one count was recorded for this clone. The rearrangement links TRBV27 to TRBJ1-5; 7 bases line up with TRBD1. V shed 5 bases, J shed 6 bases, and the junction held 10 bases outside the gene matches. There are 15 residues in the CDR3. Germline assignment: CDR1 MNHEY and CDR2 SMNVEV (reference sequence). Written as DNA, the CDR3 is TGTGCCAGCAGTGCCGACAGGGTTTGGGGTCAGCCCCAGCATTTT. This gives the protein CASSADRVWGQPQHF.

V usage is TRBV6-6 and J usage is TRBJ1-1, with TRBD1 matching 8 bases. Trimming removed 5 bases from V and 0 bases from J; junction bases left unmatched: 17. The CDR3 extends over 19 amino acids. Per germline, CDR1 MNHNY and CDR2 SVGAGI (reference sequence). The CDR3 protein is CASSPLWKDRGFVNTEAFF. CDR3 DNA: TGTGCCAGCAGTCCCCTCTGGAAAGACAGGGGCTTTGTGAACACTGAAGCTTTCTTT.

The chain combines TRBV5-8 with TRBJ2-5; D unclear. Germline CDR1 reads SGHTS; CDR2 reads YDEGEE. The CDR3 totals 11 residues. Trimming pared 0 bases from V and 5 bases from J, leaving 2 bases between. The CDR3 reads CASSLAETQYF. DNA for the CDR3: TGTGCCAGCAGCTTGGCTGAGACCCAGTACTTC. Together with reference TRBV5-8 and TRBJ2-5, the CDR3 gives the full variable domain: EAGVTQSPTHLIKTRGQQATLRCSPISGHTSVYWYQQALGLGLQFLLWYDEGEERNRGNFPPRFSGRQFPNYSSELNVNALELEDSALYLCASSLAETQYFGPGTRLLVL.

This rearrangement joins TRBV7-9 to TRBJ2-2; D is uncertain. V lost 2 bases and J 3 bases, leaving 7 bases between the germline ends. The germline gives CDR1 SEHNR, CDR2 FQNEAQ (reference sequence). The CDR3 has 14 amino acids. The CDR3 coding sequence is TGTGCCAGCAGCTTAACTGTACACACCGGGGAGCTGTTTTTT. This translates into CASSLTVHTGELFF.

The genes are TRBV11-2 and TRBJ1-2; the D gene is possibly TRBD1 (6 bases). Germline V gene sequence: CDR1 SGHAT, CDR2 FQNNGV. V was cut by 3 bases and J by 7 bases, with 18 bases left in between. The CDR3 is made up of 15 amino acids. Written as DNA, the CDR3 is TGTGCCAGCAGCTTGTACAGGGACGGACCAGCTGGCTACACCTTC. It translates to CASSLYRDGPAGYTF.

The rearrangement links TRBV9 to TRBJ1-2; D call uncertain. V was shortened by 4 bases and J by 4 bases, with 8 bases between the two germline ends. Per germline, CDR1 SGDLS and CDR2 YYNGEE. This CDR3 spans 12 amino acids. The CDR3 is CASSTHSYGYTF. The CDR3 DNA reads TGTGCCAGCAGCACCCACTCCTATGGCTACACCTTC.

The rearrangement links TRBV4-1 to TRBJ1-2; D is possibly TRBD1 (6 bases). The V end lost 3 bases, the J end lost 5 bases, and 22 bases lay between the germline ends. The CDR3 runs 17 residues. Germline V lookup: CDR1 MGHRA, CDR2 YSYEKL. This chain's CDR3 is CASSHDSGTPSPYGYTF. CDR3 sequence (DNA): TGCGCCAGCAGCCATGACTCGGGGACACCGTCTCCTTATGGCTACACCTTC.

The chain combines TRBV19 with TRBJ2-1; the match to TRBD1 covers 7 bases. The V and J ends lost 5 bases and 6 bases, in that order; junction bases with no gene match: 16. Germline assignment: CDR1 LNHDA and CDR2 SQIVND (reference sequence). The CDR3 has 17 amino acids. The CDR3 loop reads CASSSGQEPYYSNEQFF. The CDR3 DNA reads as TGTGCCAGTAGTTCCGGACAGGAACCGTACTACTCCAATGAGCAGTTCTTC. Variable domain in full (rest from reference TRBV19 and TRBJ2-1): DGGITQSPKYLFRKEGQNVTLSCEQNLNHDAMYWYRQDPGQGLRLIYYSQIVNDFQKGDIAEGYSVSREKKESFPLTVTSAQKNPTAFYLCASSSGQEPYYSNEQFFGPGTRLTVL.

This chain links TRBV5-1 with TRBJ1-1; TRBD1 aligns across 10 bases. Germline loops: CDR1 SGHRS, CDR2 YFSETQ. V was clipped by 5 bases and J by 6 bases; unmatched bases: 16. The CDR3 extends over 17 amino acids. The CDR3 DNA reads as TGCGCCAGCAGGAACACGGGACAGGGGTTTCAGAGGGCTGAAGCTTTCTTT. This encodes CASRNTGQGFQRAEAFF.

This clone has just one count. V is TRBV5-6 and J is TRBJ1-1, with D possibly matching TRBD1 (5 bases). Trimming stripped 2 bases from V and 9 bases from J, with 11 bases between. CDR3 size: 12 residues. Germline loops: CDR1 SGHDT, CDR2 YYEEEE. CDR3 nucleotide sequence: TGTGCCAGCAGCTTCGGGCAGGGCCAAGCTTTCTTT. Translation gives CASSFGQGQAFF.

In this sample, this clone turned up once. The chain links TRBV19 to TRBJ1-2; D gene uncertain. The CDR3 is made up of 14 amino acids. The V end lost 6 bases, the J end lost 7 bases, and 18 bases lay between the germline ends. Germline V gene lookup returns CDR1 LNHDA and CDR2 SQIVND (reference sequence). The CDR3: CASSPPWAEAGYTF. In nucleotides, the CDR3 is TGTGCCAGTAGCCCACCGTGGGCGGAGGCTGGCTACACCTTC. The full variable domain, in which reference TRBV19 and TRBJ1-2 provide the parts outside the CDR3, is DGGITQSPKYLFRKEGQNVTLSCEQNLNHDAMYWYRQDPGQGLRLIYYSQIVNDFQKGDIAEGYSVSREKKESFPLTVTSAQKNPTAFYLCASSPPWAEAGYTFGSGTRLTVV.

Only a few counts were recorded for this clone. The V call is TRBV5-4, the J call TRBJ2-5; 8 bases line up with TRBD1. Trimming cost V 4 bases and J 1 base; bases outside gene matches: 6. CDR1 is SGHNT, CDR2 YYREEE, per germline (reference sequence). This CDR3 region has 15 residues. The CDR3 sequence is CASSRTGKIQETQYF. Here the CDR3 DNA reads TGTGCCAGCAGCCGGACAGGGAAAATCCAAGAGACCCAGTACTTC.